These T cell receptor beta chains were read from a single sample in a study of blood T cell repertoires in COVID-19. The protocol was immunoSEQ multiplex PCR, while the TCRdb copy is restricted to in-frame clones and leaves out a portion. This table has roughly 230,000 clones, 85% appearing once. Material: peripheral blood. Receptors originate from a woman aged 55-70 years with active or convalescent COVID-19. Each CDR3 is given with its conserved first and last residue. A D gene is named only where the DNA matches it firmly. Size is omitted from some rows. Given values are once, few, many or a class for expanded clones.

d_call	clone_size	v_call	j_call	cdr3_aa	cdr3_nt
TRBD1	-	TRBV6-1	TRBJ1-5	CASSESGGNQPQHF	TGTGCCAGCAGTGAATCAGGGGGGAATCAGCCCCAGCATTTT
-	-	TRBV27	TRBJ1-3	CASSSVHSGNTIYF	TGTGCCAGCAGTTCAGTCCACTCTGGAAACACCATATATTTT
-	-	TRBV30	TRBJ1-4	CAWSVQSRGEKLFF	TGTGCCTGGAGTGTACAATCACGGGGGGAAAAACTGTTTTTT
TRBD1	-	TRBV7-9	TRBJ1-3	CASSLLGGENTIYF	TGTGCCAGCAGCTTACTAGGGGGCGAAAACACCATATATTTT
TRBD1	-	TRBV4-1	TRBJ2-5	CASSLGQGAGETQYF	TGCGCCAGCAGCCTCGGACAGGGGGCAGGAGAGACCCAGTACTTC
TRBD2	few	TRBV5-1	TRBJ2-1	CASSPQLAGSYNEQFF	TGCGCCAGCAGCCCCCAGCTAGCGGGCTCCTACAATGAGCAGTTCTTC
TRBD1	-	TRBV5-1	TRBJ2-7	CASSLGRQGVIYEQYF	TGCGCCAGCAGCTTGGGGAGACAGGGGGTAATCTACGAGCAGTACTTC
TRBD1	-	TRBV15	TRBJ2-5	CATSTRDRQETQYF	TGTGCCACCAGCACCCGGGACAGACAAGAGACCCAGTACTTC
-	once	TRBV6-5	TRBJ1-6	CASLRGAVDNSPLHF	TGTGCCAGCTTACGGGGGGCCGTTGATAATTCACCCCTCCACTTT
TRBD1	-	TRBV10-3	TRBJ1-3	CAISGTGNMGNTIYF	TGTGCCATCAGCGGGACAGGGAATATGGGAAACACCATATATTTT
TRBD2	-	TRBV3-1/TRBV3-2	TRBJ2-7	CASSLAGGLYEQYF	TGTGCCAGCAGCCTAGCGGGAGGCCTCTACGAGCAGTACTTC
-	-	TRBV7-8	TRBJ2-2	CASSLEREYTGELFF	TGTGCCAGCAGCTTAGAACGGGAGTACACCGGGGAGCTGTTTTTT
-	few	TRBV10-2	TRBJ1-2	CASIRGVGGSYTF	TGCGCCAGCATTAGAGGCGTGGGAGGGAGCTACACCTTC
TRBD2	-	TRBV5-1	TRBJ2-2	CASSLAVGGRAFFGGELFF	TGCGCCAGCAGCTTGGCCGTCGGCGGGAGGGCCTTTTTTGGCGGGGAGCTGTTTTTT
-	-	TRBV21-1	TRBJ2-7	CASSNGGGHPSYEQYF	TGTGCCAGCAGCAACGGAGGCGGCCACCCCTCCTACGAGCAGTACTTC
TRBD2	-	TRBV24-1	TRBJ2-3	CATSELAGGHRTDTQYF	TGTGCCACCAGTGAATTAGCGGGGGGCCACCGCACAGATACGCAGTATTTT
TRBD2	-	TRBV5-1	TRBJ2-3	CASSLDLAGGMDTQYF	TGCGCCAGCAGCTTGGACCTAGCGGGGGGTATGGATACGCAGTATTTT